These 12 T cell receptor beta chains share one sample of origin, sequenced in a study of blood T cell repertoires in COVID-19. Clones were read by immunoSEQ multiplex PCR, and TCRdb kept only the in-frame ones, dropping some. This repertoire shows about 330,000 clones, about 89% found once; its top ten account for over 4%. Sequencing used PBMCs or T cells enriched from blood (not recorded which). The receptors stem from a woman aged 25 to 39 who had recovered from COVID-19.

The chain recombines TRBV11-2 with TRBJ2-5; 7 nucleotides align to TRBD2. CDR3 size: 15 residues. The V and J ends lost 2 bases and 1 base, in that order; junction bases with no gene match: 4. Looked up from germline, CDR1 is SGHAT and CDR2 is FQNNGV. The CDR3 DNA is TGTGCCAGCAGCTTATGGCCGGGGGGCCAAGAGACCCAGTACTTC. Translating gives CASSLWPGGQETQYF.

The chain recombines TRBV7-9 with TRBJ2-5; no reliable D call. Germline V gives CDR1 SEHNR, CDR2 FQNEAQ (reference sequence). CDR3 length: 13 amino acids. V was pared by 2 bases and J by 5 bases, with 9 bases between. The DNA of the CDR3 is TGTGCCAGCAGCTTAAGAGCGAAGGAGACCCAGTACTTC. It translates to CASSLRAKETQYF.

The chain's CDR3 is CASSLSGNNEQFF. CDR3 in DNA: TGTGCCAGCAGCTTATCAGGGAACAATGAGCAGTTCTTC. This rearrangement joins TRBV7-3 to TRBJ2-1; tentatively, D is TRBD1 (5 bases). Germline V CDR1 and CDR2: SGHTA, FQGTGA. Trimming took 2 bases from V and 5 from J, leaving 7 bases between them. The length of the CDR3 is 13 residues.

This chain joins TRBV24-1 and TRBJ2-3; 7 positions match TRBD2. This CDR3 spans 14 amino acids. J was trimmed by 6 bases and V by 7 bases; bases with no gene match: 9. CDR1 and CDR2 (germline): KGHDR, SFDVKD. The CDR3 DNA reads TGTGCCACCAGGGAGCCCCTGACTAGCGATACGCAGTATTTT. Its protein product is CATREPLTSDTQYF.

This clone was recorded once. The chain uses TRBV5-4 and TRBJ1-4; TRBD1 aligns across 7 bases. Germline CDR1 SGHNT, CDR2 YYREEE (reference sequence). The V and J ends lost 3 bases and 3 bases, in that order; junction bases with no gene match: 8. This CDR3 is built from 16 residues. This CDR3 reads CASSSEGGAANEKLFF. The CDR3 coding sequence is TGTGCCAGCAGCTCTGAAGGGGGCGCGGCTAATGAAAAACTGTTTTTT.

The chain recombines TRBV21-1 with TRBJ1-1; the listed D gene, TRBD1, was not tested against the DNA. TRBV21-1 corresponds to a pseudogene. This CDR3 is built from 16 residues. Here the CDR3 reads CASRKGQAPFNTEAFF. The CDR3 DNA reads as TGTGCCAGCAGAAAGGGACAGGCCCCCTTTAACACTGAAGCTTTCTTT.

The chain carries TRBV27 and TRBJ2-7; D is perhaps TRBD2 (6 bases). The CDR3 sequence is 15 residues long. V was clipped by 5 bases and J by 1 base, with 15 bases between them. Germline V gives CDR1 MNHEY, CDR2 SMNVEV (reference sequence). This CDR3 reads CASSPRGVGSYEQYF. The CDR3 DNA reads as TGTGCCAGCAGTCCTCGCGGGGTGGGTTCCTACGAGCAGTACTTC.

The chain links TRBV6-1 to TRBJ2-7; D unclear. This CDR3 spans 13 amino acids. The V and J ends lost 2 bases and 5 bases respectively, with 10 bases between them. From germline, CDR1 is MNHNS and CDR2 SASEGT. CDR3 in DNA: TGTGCCAGCAGTGAACCCCCGCTAGACGAGCAGTACTTC. This sequence encodes CASSEPPLDEQYF.

The rearrangement links TRBV6-5 to TRBJ2-3; 10 bases map to TRBD2. V trimming: 8 bases; J trimming: 6 bases; junction bases outside the gene matches: 8. The CDR3 runs 14 residues. Looked up from germline, CDR1 is MNHEY and CDR2 is SVGAGI. CDR3 region: CASQAGGPGDTQYF. The CDR3, as DNA: TGTGCCAGCCAAGCGGGGGGGCCAGGGGATACGCAGTATTTT.

This chain uses TRBV4-1 with TRBJ1-2; TRBD1 matches 8 bases. The germline CDR1 and CDR2 sequences are MGHRA and YSYEKL. CDR3 length equals 14 residues. The junction had 5 bases not matched to a gene; V was cut back by 3 bases and J by 5 bases. CDR3 protein: CASSHPGQGYGYTF. The CDR3 coding sequence is TGCGCCAGCAGCCATCCCGGACAGGGTTATGGCTACACCTTC.

The chain carries TRBV6-5 and TRBJ1-1; a weak D match, TRBD1 (5 bases). Trimming cost V 2 bases and J 11 bases, with 18 bases left between them. Per the germline V gene, CDR1 is MNHEY and CDR2 is SVGAGI. CDR3 length: 14 amino acids. Here the CDR3 reads CASSYTRGGVWAFF. The CDR3 nucleotides are TGTGCCAGCAGTTACACGCGCGGAGGGGTTTGGGCTTTCTTT.

The chain has TRBV18 and TRBJ2-6; possible D gene TRBD2, 6 bases. V shed 11 bases and J shed 0 bases, with 14 bases lying between them. The CDR3 extends over 15 amino acids. Germline V gene data show CDR1 as KGHSH and CDR2 as LQKENI. CDR3 bases: TGTGCCTCGGGGGAGTTCGGCTCTGGGGCCAACGTCCTGACTTTC. Translation gives CASGEFGSGANVLTF.